Included here is one T cell receptor (beta chain) sequence, with context. This entry belongs to a study of T cells in Graves' hyperthyroidism and ophthalmopathy. The CDR3 length is 17 residues. CDR1 is DFQATT, CDR2 SNEGSKA, per germline (reference sequence). Trimming took 0 bases from V and 3 from J, leaving 17 bases between them. From RNA transcripts, TCR beta CDR3 regions were amplified. The study used the HTBI primer set for a first-round RT-PCR of the TCR CDR3. TCRdb called the multiplex PCR reads again in MiXCR, with one record for every CDR3 protein. The sample holds just over 550,000 distinct CDR3 sequences; 46% are singletons and the top ten take about 7.8%.

This TCR derives from a young woman with Graves' hyperthyroidism. Sequences were obtained from peripheral blood or thyroid tissue (not recorded which). The rearrangement uses TRBV20-1 and TRBJ2-2, with D possibly TRBD2 on 6 matching bases. Written as DNA, the CDR3 is TGCAGTGCTAGAGATTGGGGTAGCGGAGGCGACACCGGGGAGCTGTTTTTT. It codes for CSARDWGSGGDTGELFF.